Listed below are T cell receptor beta chains from one sample, sequenced in a study of metastatic and nonmetastatic thyroid tumors. Using MiXCR, TCRdb reanalyzed the PCR reads. The sample comprises about 20,000 clones, under 30% of which are singletons, and about 25% rests with the top ten. The specimen sequenced was tumor tissue. These receptors were obtained from a male donor with papillary thyroid cancer or a benign thyroid nodule (not recorded which). Some clones in this sample may be carry-over from other donors' samples. Each CDR3 is given with its conserved first and last residue. The D gene is left open where the match is weak. Clone size is shown for a subset of rows, as once, few, many or a class of expanded clone.

v_gene: TRBV12-5; d_gene: TRBD1; abundance: NA; j_gene: TRBJ2-1; CDR3aa: CASGLVLGQGAFEQFF; CDR3nt: TGTGCTAGTGGTTTGGTACTGGGACAGGGGGCGTTTGAGCAGTTCTTC
v_gene: TRBV10-3; d_gene: NA; abundance: many; j_gene: TRBJ1-1; CDR3aa: CAISVNENTEAFF; CDR3nt: TGTGCCATCAGTGTTAATGAGAACACTGAAGCTTTCTTT
v_gene: TRBV20-1; d_gene: NA; abundance: medium-sized; j_gene: TRBJ1-2; CDR3aa: CSAQGRVGYGYTF; CDR3nt: TGCAGTGCCCAAGGCAGGGTCGGCTATGGCTACACCTTC
v_gene: TRBV11-3; d_gene: NA; abundance: medium-sized; j_gene: TRBJ2-2; CDR3aa: CASSLGQVNTGELFF; CDR3nt: TGTGCCAGCAGCTTGGGTCAGGTCAACACCGGGGAGCTGTTTTTT
v_gene: TRBV20-1; d_gene: NA; abundance: medium-sized; j_gene: TRBJ1-1; CDR3aa: CSAREADIGAFF; CDR3nt: TGCAGTGCTAGAGAGGCGGACATTGGAGCTTTCTTT
v_gene: TRBV6-2/TRBV6-3; d_gene: TRBD2; abundance: medium-sized; j_gene: TRBJ2-7; CDR3aa: CASKSSASGRWSYEQYF; CDR3nt: TGTGCCAGCAAATCCTCCGCTAGCGGGAGATGGTCCTACGAGCAGTACTTC
v_gene: TRBV2; d_gene: NA; abundance: NA; j_gene: TRBJ1-5; CDR3aa: CAGSEREGRQPQHF; CDR3nt: TGTGCCGGCAGTGAAAGAGAGGGGAGGCAGCCCCAGCATTTT
v_gene: TRBV6-5; d_gene: NA; abundance: NA; j_gene: TRBJ1-1; CDR3aa: CASSSRLLNTEAFF; CDR3nt: TGTGCCAGCAGTTCGCGACTCCTGAACACTGAAGCTTTCTTT
v_gene: TRBV30; d_gene: TRBD2; abundance: NA; j_gene: TRBJ2-7; CDR3aa: CAWREARRPSGSNEQYF; CDR3nt: TGTGCCTGGAGAGAAGCCAGGAGGCCTAGCGGGAGCAACGAGCAGTACTTC
v_gene: TRBV24-1; d_gene: NA; abundance: NA; j_gene: TRBJ1-2; CDR3aa: CATSDSPTFYGYTF; CDR3nt: TGTGCCACCAGTGATTCGCCAACCTTCTATGGCTACACCTTC
v_gene: TRBV7-6; d_gene: NA; abundance: NA; j_gene: TRBJ2-1; CDR3aa: CASSSSPGNSYNEQFF; CDR3nt: TGTGCCAGCAGCTCCTCTCCGGGGAACTCCTACAATGAGCAGTTCTTC
v_gene: TRBV10-3; d_gene: NA; abundance: many; j_gene: TRBJ1-5; CDR3aa: CAISDKGGSNQPQHF; CDR3nt: TGTGCCATCAGTGATAAGGGGGGAAGCAATCAGCCCCAGCATTTT
v_gene: TRBV11-2; d_gene: TRBD2; abundance: few; j_gene: TRBJ2-3; CDR3aa: CASSLWSAGESTDTQYF; CDR3nt: TGTGCCAGCAGCCTTTGGAGCGCGGGAGAGAGCACAGATACGCAGTATTTT
v_gene: TRBV27; d_gene: NA; abundance: NA; j_gene: TRBJ1-2; CDR3aa: CASSLVLGQSYYGYTF; CDR3nt: TGTGCCAGCAGTTTAGTTCTTGGGCAGAGCTACTATGGCTACACCTTC
v_gene: TRBV6-1; d_gene: NA; abundance: medium-sized; j_gene: TRBJ1-3; CDR3aa: CASITSKGFGNTIYF; CDR3nt: TGTGCCAGCATCACGTCAAAGGGTTTTGGAAACACCATATATTTT
v_gene: TRBV5-1; d_gene: TRBD1; abundance: NA; j_gene: TRBJ1-6; CDR3aa: CASSLRGQWNSPLHF; CDR3nt: TGCGCCAGCAGCTTGAGGGGACAGTGGAATTCACCCCTCCACTTT
v_gene: TRBV7-2; d_gene: TRBD1; abundance: many; j_gene: TRBJ2-3; CDR3aa: CASSLPFGTGSTDTQYF; CDR3nt: TGTGCCAGCAGCTTACCCTTTGGGACAGGGAGCACAGATACGCAGTATTTT
v_gene: TRBV6-2/TRBV6-3; d_gene: NA; abundance: few; j_gene: TRBJ2-1; CDR3aa: CARFTGKAPNEQFF; CDR3nt: TGTGCCAGATTTACTGGGAAGGCCCCCAATGAGCAGTTCTTC
v_gene: TRBV24-1; d_gene: NA; abundance: once; j_gene: TRBJ2-3; CDR3aa: CATSDIQYTDTQYF; CDR3nt: TGTGCCACCAGTGATATTCAGTACACAGATACGCAGTATTTT
v_gene: TRBV19; d_gene: NA; abundance: many; j_gene: TRBJ1-1; CDR3aa: CASSLGGQNTEAFF; CDR3nt: TGTGCCAGTAGTCTGGGGGGGCAGAACACTGAAGCTTTCTTT
v_gene: TRBV27; d_gene: NA; abundance: few; j_gene: TRBJ1-3; CDR3aa: CASVGGNTIYF; CDR3nt: TGTGCCAGCGTAGGCGGAAACACCATATATTTT
v_gene: TRBV7-2; d_gene: NA; abundance: many; j_gene: TRBJ1-1; CDR3aa: CASSLGRAGNTEAFF; CDR3nt: TGTGCCAGCAGCTTAGGCAGGGCAGGGAACACTGAAGCTTTCTTT
v_gene: TRBV10-1; d_gene: NA; abundance: NA; j_gene: TRBJ2-7; CDR3aa: CASSEIAVNREQYF; CDR3nt: TGCGCCAGCAGTGAGATAGCGGTGAACAGGGAGCAGTACTTC
v_gene: TRBV6-2/TRBV6-3; d_gene: NA; abundance: NA; j_gene: TRBJ2-1; CDR3aa: CASSYGGSYNEQFF; CDR3nt: TGTGCCAGCAGTTACGGAGGGAGCTACAATGAGCAGTTCTTC
v_gene: TRBV20-1; d_gene: NA; abundance: NA; j_gene: TRBJ2-3; CDR3aa: CSARTGANTDTQYF; CDR3nt: TGCAGTGCTAGAACGGGAGCCAACACAGATACGCAGTATTTT
v_gene: TRBV4-2; d_gene: TRBD1; abundance: NA; j_gene: TRBJ2-7; CDR3aa: CASSAGTGLDVQYF; CDR3nt: TGTGCCAGCTCCGCCGGGACAGGGCTTGACGTGCAGTACTTC
v_gene: TRBV5-1; d_gene: NA; abundance: NA; j_gene: TRBJ2-3; CDR3aa: CASRYSTDTQYF; CDR3nt: TGCGCCAGCAGGTATTCCACAGATACGCAGTATTTT
v_gene: TRBV11-1; d_gene: TRBD2; abundance: many; j_gene: TRBJ2-2; CDR3aa: CASSFTSGGNTGELFF; CDR3nt: TGTGCCAGCAGCTTCACTAGCGGGGGCAACACCGGGGAGCTGTTTTTT
v_gene: TRBV6-6; d_gene: NA; abundance: NA; j_gene: TRBJ2-1; CDR3aa: CASIYVTRGNEQFF; CDR3nt: TGTGCCAGCATTTACGTGACTAGAGGCAATGAGCAGTTCTTC
v_gene: TRBV5-1; d_gene: NA; abundance: once; j_gene: TRBJ1-1; CDR3aa: CASSPGGNTEAFF; CDR3nt: TGCGCCAGCAGCCCGGGAGGAAACACTGAAGCTTTCTTT
v_gene: TRBV19; d_gene: NA; abundance: many; j_gene: TRBJ1-5; CDR3aa: CASSIDGLSNQPQHF; CDR3nt: TGTGCCAGTAGTATAGATGGACTTAGCAATCAGCCCCAGCATTTT
v_gene: TRBV19; d_gene: TRBD1; abundance: NA; j_gene: TRBJ1-5; CDR3aa: CASSMRQGRSNQPQHF; CDR3nt: TGTGCCAGTAGTATGAGACAGGGACGGAGCAATCAGCCCCAGCATTTT
v_gene: TRBV3-1; d_gene: NA; abundance: many; j_gene: TRBJ1-2; CDR3aa: CASSQEGLYGYTF; CDR3nt: TGTGCCAGCAGCCAAGAGGGATTGTATGGCTACACCTTC
v_gene: TRBV29-1; d_gene: NA; abundance: many; j_gene: TRBJ1-1; CDR3aa: CSVGDKDEAFF; CDR3nt: TGCAGCGTTGGCGATAAGGATGAAGCTTTCTTT
v_gene: TRBV12-3/TRBV12-4; d_gene: NA; abundance: few; j_gene: TRBJ2-7; CDR3aa: CASSRTLDEQYF; CDR3nt: TGTGCCAGCAGCCGAACCCTTGACGAGCAGTACTTC
v_gene: TRBV27; d_gene: NA; abundance: NA; j_gene: TRBJ2-1; CDR3aa: CASSLMASNEQFF; CDR3nt: TGTGCCAGCAGTTTAATGGCTTCCAATGAGCAGTTCTTC
v_gene: TRBV6-2/TRBV6-3; d_gene: TRBD2; abundance: NA; j_gene: TRBJ2-7; CDR3aa: CASSYLGGSSYEQYF; CDR3nt: TGTGCCAGCAGTTACTTGGGCGGGAGTTCCTACGAGCAGTACTTC
v_gene: TRBV7-9; d_gene: NA; abundance: NA; j_gene: TRBJ1-2; CDR3aa: CASSLAGGYGYTF; CDR3nt: TGTGCCAGCAGCTTAGCAGGGGGCTATGGCTACACCTTC
v_gene: TRBV20-1; d_gene: NA; abundance: once; j_gene: TRBJ2-7; CDR3aa: CSASPWTLYEQYF; CDR3nt: TGCAGTGCTAGTCCATGGACACTGTACGAGCAGTACTTC
v_gene: TRBV20-1; d_gene: TRBD2; abundance: NA; j_gene: TRBJ2-3; CDR3aa: CIALNGTSGGDTQYF; CDR3nt: TGCATTGCTCTGAACGGGACTAGCGGGGGAGATACGCAGTATTTT
v_gene: TRBV24-1; d_gene: NA; abundance: few; j_gene: TRBJ2-1; CDR3aa: CATSDLLDEQFF; CDR3nt: TGTGCCACCAGTGATTTGTTAGATGAGCAGTTCTTC
v_gene: TRBV7-2; d_gene: TRBD2; abundance: NA; j_gene: TRBJ2-1; CDR3aa: CASSSSGSISYNEQFF; CDR3nt: TGTGCCAGCAGCTCTAGCGGGAGCATATCCTACAATGAGCAGTTCTTC
v_gene: TRBV6-1; d_gene: NA; abundance: NA; j_gene: TRBJ1-5; CDR3aa: CASMGQVNLNQHF; CDR3nt: TGTGCCAGCATGGGGCAGGTCAATCTGAACCAGCATTTT
v_gene: TRBV28; d_gene: NA; abundance: NA; j_gene: TRBJ2-3; CDR3aa: CASREADTQYF; CDR3nt: TGTGCCAGCAGGGAGGCAGATACGCAGTATTTT
v_gene: TRBV30; d_gene: NA; abundance: NA; j_gene: TRBJ2-7; CDR3aa: CAWTRDAGNYEQYF; CDR3nt: TGTGCCTGGACAAGGGACGCGGGGAATTACGAGCAGTACTTC
v_gene: TRBV6-4; d_gene: NA; abundance: once; j_gene: TRBJ2-2; CDR3aa: CASSDVFSWGNTGELFF; CDR3nt: TGTGCCAGCAGTGACGTGTTTTCCTGGGGTAACACCGGGGAGCTGTTTTTT
v_gene: TRBV24-1; d_gene: NA; abundance: medium-sized; j_gene: TRBJ2-1; CDR3aa: CATSGSSGNNEQFF; CDR3nt: TGTGCCACCAGTGGTTCAAGCGGTAACAATGAGCAGTTCTTC
v_gene: TRBV11-3; d_gene: NA; abundance: once; j_gene: TRBJ2-1; CDR3aa: CASIGGWKFYNEQFF; CDR3nt: TGTGCCAGCATTGGCGGGTGGAAGTTCTACAATGAGCAGTTCTTC
v_gene: TRBV12-3/TRBV12-4; d_gene: TRBD1; abundance: few; j_gene: TRBJ1-5; CDR3aa: CASGQGVGQPQHF; CDR3nt: TGTGCCAGTGGACAGGGGGTTGGTCAGCCCCAGCATTTT
v_gene: TRBV4-2; d_gene: TRBD2; abundance: NA; j_gene: TRBJ2-3; CDR3aa: CASSQGLAGVTDTQYF; CDR3nt: TGTGCCAGCAGCCAAGGACTAGCGGGGGTCACAGATACGCAGTATTTT
v_gene: TRBV27; d_gene: NA; abundance: few; j_gene: TRBJ2-3; CDR3aa: CASSLNHPGDTQYF; CDR3nt: TGTGCCAGCAGTTTAAACCACCCGGGAGATACGCAGTATTTT